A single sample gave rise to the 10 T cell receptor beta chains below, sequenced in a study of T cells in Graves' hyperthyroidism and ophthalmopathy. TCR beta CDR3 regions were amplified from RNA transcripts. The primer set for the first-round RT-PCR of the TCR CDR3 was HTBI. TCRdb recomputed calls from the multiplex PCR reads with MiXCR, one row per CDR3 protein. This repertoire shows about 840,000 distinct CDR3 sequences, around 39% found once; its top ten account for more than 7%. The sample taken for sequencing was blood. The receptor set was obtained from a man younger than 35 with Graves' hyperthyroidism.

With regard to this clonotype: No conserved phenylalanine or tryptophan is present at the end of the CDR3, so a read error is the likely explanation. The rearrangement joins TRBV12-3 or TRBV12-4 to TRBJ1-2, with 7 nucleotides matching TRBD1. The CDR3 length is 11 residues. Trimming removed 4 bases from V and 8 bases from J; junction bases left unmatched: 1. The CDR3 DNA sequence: TGTGCCAGCAGTTCAGGGGGAGGCTACACCCTC. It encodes CASSSGGGYTL.

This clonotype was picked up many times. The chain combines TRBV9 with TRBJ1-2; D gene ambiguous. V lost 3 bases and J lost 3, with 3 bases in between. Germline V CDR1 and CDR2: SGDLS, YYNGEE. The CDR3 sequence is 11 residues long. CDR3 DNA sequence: TGTGCCAGCAGCGCCTACTATGGCTACACCTTC. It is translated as CASSAYYGYTF. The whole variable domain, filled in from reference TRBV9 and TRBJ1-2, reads DSGVTQTPKHLITATGQRVTLRCSPRSGDLSVYWYQQSLDQGLQFLIQYYNGEERAKGNILERFSAQQFPDLHSELNLSSLELGDSALYFCASSAYYGYTFGSGTRLTVV.

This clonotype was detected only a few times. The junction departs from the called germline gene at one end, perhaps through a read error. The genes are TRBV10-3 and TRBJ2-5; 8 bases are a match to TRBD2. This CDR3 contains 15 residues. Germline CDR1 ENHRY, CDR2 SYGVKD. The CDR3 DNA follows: TGTGCCAGCAGTTTTATAGCGGGACGACAAGAGACCCAGTACTTC. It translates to CASSFIAGRQETQYF.

The CDR3 is CASRALAGGGELFF. CDR3 bases: TGTGCCAGCAGGGCCCTAGCGGGAGGCGGGGAGCTGTTTTTT. V gene TRBV6-6 combines with J gene TRBJ2-2; 11 bases fit TRBD2. Unmatched junction bases numbered 4, after V lost 6 bases and J lost 7 bases. CDR3 length equals 14 residues. The germline gives CDR1 MNHNY, CDR2 SVGAGI (reference sequence).

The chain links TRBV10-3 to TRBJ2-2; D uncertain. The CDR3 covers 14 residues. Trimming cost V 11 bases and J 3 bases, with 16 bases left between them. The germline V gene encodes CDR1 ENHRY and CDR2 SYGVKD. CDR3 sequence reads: CALRSARDTGELFF. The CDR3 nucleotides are TGTGCCCTGAGGAGTGCGCGAGACACCGGGGAGCTGTTTTTT.

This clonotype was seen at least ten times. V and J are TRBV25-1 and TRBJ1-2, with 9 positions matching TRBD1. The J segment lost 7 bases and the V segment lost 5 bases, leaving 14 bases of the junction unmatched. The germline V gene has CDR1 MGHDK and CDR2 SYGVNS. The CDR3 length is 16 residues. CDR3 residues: CASSPPGTGLGGGYTF. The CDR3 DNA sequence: TGTGCCAGCAGTCCCCCCGGGACAGGGCTGGGGGGTGGCTACACCTTC.

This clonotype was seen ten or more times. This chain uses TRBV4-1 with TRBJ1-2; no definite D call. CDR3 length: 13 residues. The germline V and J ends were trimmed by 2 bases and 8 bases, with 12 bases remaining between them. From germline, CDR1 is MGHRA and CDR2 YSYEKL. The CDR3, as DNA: TGCGCCAGCAGCCAATCCGCCCAACTCGGCTACACCTTC. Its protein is CASSQSAQLGYTF.

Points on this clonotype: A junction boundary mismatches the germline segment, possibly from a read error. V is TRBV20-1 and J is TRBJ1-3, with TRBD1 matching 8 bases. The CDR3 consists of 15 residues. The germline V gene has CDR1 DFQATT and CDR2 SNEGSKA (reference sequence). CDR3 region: CSARMDRAAGSTIYF. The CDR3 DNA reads TGCAGTGCTAGGATGGACAGGGCGGCTGGAAGCACCATATATTTT.

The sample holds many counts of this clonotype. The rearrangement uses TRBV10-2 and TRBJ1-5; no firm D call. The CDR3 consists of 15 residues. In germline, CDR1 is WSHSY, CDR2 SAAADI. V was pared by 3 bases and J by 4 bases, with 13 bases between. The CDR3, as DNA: TGCGCCAGCAGTGAAGGTCGGCAGGAAAATCAGCCCCAGCATTTT. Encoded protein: CASSEGRQENQPQHF.

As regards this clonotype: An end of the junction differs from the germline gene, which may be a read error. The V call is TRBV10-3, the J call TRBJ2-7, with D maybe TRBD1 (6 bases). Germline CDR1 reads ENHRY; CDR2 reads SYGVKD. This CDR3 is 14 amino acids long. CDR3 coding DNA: TGTGCCAGCAGTTCCGTGACAGGCCCCTACGAGCAGTACTTC. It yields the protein CASSSVTGPYEQYF.